This TCR beta chain was identified in a study of shared clonotypes between healthy human individuals. Study observations and caveats: Compared with memory subsets, naive subsets generally had larger estimated richness.

HIV-negative, healthy adults without recent acute infections or vaccinations were the donors. Trimming took 7 bases from V and 4 from J; bases not matched to a gene: 4. Germline CDR1 is GTSNPN and CDR2 is SVGIG (reference sequence). This CDR3 comprises 12 residues. Generated by immunoSEQ multiplex PCR, the TCRdb table keeps only in-frame clones and is missing some. The profile shows about 980,000 clones, 76% of them singletons. Remarks on this clone: Its antigen remains unknown.

Input material: memory CD4+ T cells sorted from blood. Regarding subset: CD45RA-negative fraction. The TCR was taken from a man aged 18 to 30 in good health. This sequence joins TRBV30 and TRBJ1-1; 9 bases are shared with TRBD1. CDR3 in amino acids: CAYRGRGTEAFF. In DNA, the CDR3 is TGTGCCTACAGGGGGCGCGGCACTGAAGCTTTCTTT. The variable domain in full, with the rest retrieved from reference TRBV30 and TRBJ1-1, is SQTIHQWPATLVQPVGSPLSLECTVEGTSNPNLYWYRQAAGRGLQLLFYSVGIGQISSEVPQNLSASRPQDRQFILSSKKLLLSDSGFYLCAYRGRGTEAFFGQGTRLTVV.